The subject of this entry is one T cell receptor (beta chain). Its antigen remains unidentified. Per-nucleotide qualities are absent, and no much larger clonotype sits a single base away. TCRbeta CDR3 regions were amplified from genomic DNA using the immunoSEQ Assay, a bias-controlled multiplex PCR. Per the original workflow: The number of nucleated cells in each sample was estimated by amplification of reference gene primers within the assay. Sequence reads were collapsed and filtered to measure the absolute abundance of every unique TCRbeta CDR3 rearrangement. For each sample, productive Simpson clonality was calculated as the square root of Simpson's diversity index over productive rearrangements. The source is immuneACCESS, and TCRdb retained only in-frame sequences with V and J called. Part of the clones is not carried over; for the studies checked, unresolved V genes explain less than half of this, and the remainder is unexplained. The V and J calls and the clone size are those of that table, but D and trimming were determined from the DNA. Across this sample there are 140,000 or so clones, with 75% to 90% seen only once. The ten biggest clones cover approximately 3% of the sample.

The source of the sample is a study of blood T cell repertoires in COVID-19 (dated by TCRdb to about 2020). Study-level background: Collaborator samples came from the United States, Italy and Spain and covered acute and convalescent phases of COVID-19. The material from the prospective study consisted of cDNA or gDNA derived from T cells, B-cell-depleted T cells, or PBMCs. Subjects who had been exposed to COVID-19, were actively infected with it, or had recovered from it provided the deeply sampled blood TCRbeta repertoires that made up the dataset. The repertoires were released in a freely available public database meant as a resource for research on the immune response to SARS-CoV-2. Samples came from the ongoing ImmuneRACE study (first 160 participants) plus 1,254 subjects from 6 global collaborators. Nearly every sample came with metadata listing a de-identified subject ID, COVID-19 status, age in years and sex. HLA class I and class II types, where available, came from metadata supplied by the sample provider rather than from assay-based typing. What the study reported, not specific to this receptor: Clinical and demographic metadata were provided uncurated, with the amount varying by source and participant.

The collaborating institutions used their own protocols to collect whole blood in K2EDTA tubes. For TCRbeta analysis, collaborators shipped samples in one of three forms: frozen whole blood, isolated PBMCs, or DNA extracted from either of those sample types. The sequence derives from a woman aged 55 to 70 with active COVID-19. The source material was peripheral blood.

The DNA is TGTGCCAGCAGCCTCAGCGGGAGGGCCGGGGAGACCCAGTACTTC. This translates into CASSLSGRAGETQYF. The chain uses TRBV2 and TRBJ2-5; a stretch of 10 junction bases matches TRBD2. CDR3 length: 15 amino acids, cysteine to phenylalanine. The kept DNA is CDR3 alone, 45 bases in frame from the first base. Germline trimming: 6 bases from V, 5 bases from J; junction bases outside gene matches: 9. The germline V gene provides CDR1 SNHLY and CDR2 FYNNEI.